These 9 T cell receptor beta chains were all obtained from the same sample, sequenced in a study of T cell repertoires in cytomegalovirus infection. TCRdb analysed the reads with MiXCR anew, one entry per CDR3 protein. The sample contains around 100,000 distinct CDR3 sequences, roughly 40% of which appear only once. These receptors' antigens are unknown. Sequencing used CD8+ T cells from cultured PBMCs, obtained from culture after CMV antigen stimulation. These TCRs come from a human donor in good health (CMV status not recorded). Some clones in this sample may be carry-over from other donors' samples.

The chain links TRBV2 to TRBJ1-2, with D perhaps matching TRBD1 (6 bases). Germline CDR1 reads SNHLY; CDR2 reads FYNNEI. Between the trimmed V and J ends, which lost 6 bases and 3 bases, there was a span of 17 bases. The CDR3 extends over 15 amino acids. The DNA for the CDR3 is TGTGCCAGCAGGAAGGGAACAGGGCCGGACTATGGCTACACCTTC. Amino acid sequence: CASRKGTGPDYGYTF.

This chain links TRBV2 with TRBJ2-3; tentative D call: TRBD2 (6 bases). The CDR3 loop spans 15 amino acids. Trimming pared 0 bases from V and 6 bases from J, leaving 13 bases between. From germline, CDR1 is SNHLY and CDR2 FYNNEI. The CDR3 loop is CASSEAEREPDTQYF. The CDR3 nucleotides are TGTGCCAGCAGTGAAGCGGAACGGGAGCCCGATACGCAGTATTTT.

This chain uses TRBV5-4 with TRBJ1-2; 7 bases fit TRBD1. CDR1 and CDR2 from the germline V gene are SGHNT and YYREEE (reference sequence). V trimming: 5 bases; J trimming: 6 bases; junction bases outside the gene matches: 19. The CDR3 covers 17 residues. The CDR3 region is CASSPDFPRGREDGYTF. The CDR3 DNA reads TGTGCCAGCAGTCCAGACTTTCCAAGGGGGCGCGAAGATGGCTACACCTTC.

Here the CDR3 DNA reads TGTGCCAGTCTTAGCGGGGGGGGGTACAATGAGCAGTTCTTC. It specifies CASLSGGGYNEQFF. The chain joins TRBV10-3 to TRBJ2-1, with 11 bases fitting TRBD2. The CDR3 spans 14 residues. Looked up from germline, CDR1 is ENHRY and CDR2 is SYGVKD. J lost 4 bases, V lost 10 bases, and 6 bases had no gene match.

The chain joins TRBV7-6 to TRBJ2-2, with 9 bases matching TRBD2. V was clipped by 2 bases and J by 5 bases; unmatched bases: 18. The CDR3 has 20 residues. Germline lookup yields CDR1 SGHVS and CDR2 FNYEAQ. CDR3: CASSLYQAGGAVPETGELFF. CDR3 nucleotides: TGTGCCAGCAGCTTATATCAAGCGGGGGGCGCCGTTCCCGAAACCGGGGAGCTGTTTTTT.

Here the CDR3 DNA reads TGTGCCAGCAGTTTAGCCTTCCTCGGCCTAGATTCACCCCTCCACTTT. Its protein is CASSLAFLGLDSPLHF. The V call is TRBV12-3 or TRBV12-4, the J call TRBJ1-6; D gene ambiguous. V gave up 0 bases and J gave up 8 bases, with 14 bases separating them. This CDR3 contains 16 residues.

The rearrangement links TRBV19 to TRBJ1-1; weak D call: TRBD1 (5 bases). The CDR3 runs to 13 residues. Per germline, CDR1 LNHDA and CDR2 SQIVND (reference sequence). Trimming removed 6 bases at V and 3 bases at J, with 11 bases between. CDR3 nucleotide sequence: TGTGCCAGTAGGGCAGGGTTGGACACTGAAGCTTTCTTT. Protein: CASRAGLDTEAFF.

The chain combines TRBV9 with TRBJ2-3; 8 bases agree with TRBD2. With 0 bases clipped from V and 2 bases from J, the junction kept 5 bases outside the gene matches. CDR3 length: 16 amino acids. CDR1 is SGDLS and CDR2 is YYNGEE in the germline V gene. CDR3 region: CASSVDGGGPTDTQYF. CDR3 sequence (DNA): TGTGCCAGCAGCGTAGACGGGGGGGGCCCCACAGATACGCAGTATTTT.

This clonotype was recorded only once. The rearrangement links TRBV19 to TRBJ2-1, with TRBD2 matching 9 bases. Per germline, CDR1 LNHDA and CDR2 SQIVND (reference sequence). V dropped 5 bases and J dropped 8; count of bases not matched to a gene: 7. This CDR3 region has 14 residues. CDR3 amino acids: CASSDAGGLDEQFF. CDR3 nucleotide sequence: TGTGCCAGTAGTGATGCGGGGGGGCTCGATGAGCAGTTCTTC. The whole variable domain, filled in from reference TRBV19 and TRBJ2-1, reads DGGITQSPKYLFRKEGQNVTLSCEQNLNHDAMYWYRQDPGQGLRLIYYSQIVNDFQKGDIAEGYSVSREKKESFPLTVTSAQKNPTAFYLCASSDAGGLDEQFFGPGTRLTVL.